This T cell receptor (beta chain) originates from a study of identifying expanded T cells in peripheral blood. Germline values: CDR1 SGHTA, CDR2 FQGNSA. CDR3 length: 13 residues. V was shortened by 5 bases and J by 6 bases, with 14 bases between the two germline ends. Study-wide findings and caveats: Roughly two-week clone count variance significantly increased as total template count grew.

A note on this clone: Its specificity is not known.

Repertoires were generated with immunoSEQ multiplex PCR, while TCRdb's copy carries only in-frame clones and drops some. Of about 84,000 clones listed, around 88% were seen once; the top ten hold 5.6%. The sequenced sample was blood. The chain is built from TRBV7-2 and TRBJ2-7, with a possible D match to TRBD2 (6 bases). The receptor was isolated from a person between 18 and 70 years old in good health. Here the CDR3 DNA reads TGTGCCAGCAGCGGGACTTTAACCTCCGAGCAGTACTTC. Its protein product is CASSGTLTSEQYF.